This TCR beta chain was sequenced for a study of blood T cell repertoires in COVID-19. Sequencing used immunoSEQ multiplex PCR; TCRdb keeps in-frame clones, though not all of them. Of 60,000 to 80,000 clones in the sample, around 82% were seen once. Germline V gene lookup returns CDR1 SGHNT and CDR2 YYREEE (reference sequence). The CDR3 length is 14 residues. V shed 4 bases and J 5 bases; nucleotides not matched to a gene: 5. Sample: peripheral blood. This chain connects TRBV5-4 to TRBJ2-3; TRBD2 matches at 9 bases. The receptor's source is a man in his forties or fifties with active COVID-19. In DNA, the CDR3 is TGTGCCAGCAGCCGGACTAGCGATGGAGATACGCAGTATTTT. It encodes CASSRTSDGDTQYF.